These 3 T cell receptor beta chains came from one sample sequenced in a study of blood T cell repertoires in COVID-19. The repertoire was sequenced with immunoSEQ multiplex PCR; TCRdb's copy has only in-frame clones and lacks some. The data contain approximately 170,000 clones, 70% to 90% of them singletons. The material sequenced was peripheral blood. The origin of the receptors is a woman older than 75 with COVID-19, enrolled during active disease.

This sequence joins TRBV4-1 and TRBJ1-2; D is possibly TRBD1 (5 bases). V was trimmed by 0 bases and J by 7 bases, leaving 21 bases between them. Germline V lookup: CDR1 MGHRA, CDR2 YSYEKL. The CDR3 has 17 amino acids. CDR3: CASSQEVPQGGFGGYTF. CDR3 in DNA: TGCGCCAGCAGCCAAGAAGTACCGCAGGGTGGTTTCGGTGGCTACACCTTC.

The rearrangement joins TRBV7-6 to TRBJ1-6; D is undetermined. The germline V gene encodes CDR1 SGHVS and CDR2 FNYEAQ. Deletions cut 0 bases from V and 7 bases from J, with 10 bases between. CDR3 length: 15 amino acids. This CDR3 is CASSLADGGNSPLHF. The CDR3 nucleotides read TGTGCCAGCAGCTTAGCGGACGGAGGCAATTCACCCCTCCACTTT.

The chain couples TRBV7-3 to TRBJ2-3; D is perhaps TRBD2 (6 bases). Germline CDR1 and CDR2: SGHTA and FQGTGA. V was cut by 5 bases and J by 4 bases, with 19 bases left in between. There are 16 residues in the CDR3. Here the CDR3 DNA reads TGTGCCAGCAGCCTAATTAGCGGAAGGGATGCAGATACGCAGTATTTT. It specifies CASSLISGRDADTQYF.